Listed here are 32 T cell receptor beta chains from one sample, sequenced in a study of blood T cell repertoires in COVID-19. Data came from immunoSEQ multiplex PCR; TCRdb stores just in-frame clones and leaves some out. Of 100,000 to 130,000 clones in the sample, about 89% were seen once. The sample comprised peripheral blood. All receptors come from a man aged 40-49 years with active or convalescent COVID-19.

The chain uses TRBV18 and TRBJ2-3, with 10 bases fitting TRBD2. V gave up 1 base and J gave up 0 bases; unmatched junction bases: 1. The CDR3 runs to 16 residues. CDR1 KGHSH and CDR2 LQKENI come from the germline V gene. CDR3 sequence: CASSPRGLASTDTQYF. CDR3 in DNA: TGTGCCAGCTCACCACGGGGACTAGCGAGCACAGATACGCAGTATTTT.

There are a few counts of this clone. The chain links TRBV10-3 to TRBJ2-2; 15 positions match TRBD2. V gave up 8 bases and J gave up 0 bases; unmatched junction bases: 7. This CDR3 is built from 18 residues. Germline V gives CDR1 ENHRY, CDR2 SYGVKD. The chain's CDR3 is CAIGTGTSGRPNTGELFF. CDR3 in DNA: TGTGCCATCGGAACGGGGACTAGCGGGAGGCCGAACACCGGGGAGCTGTTTTTT.

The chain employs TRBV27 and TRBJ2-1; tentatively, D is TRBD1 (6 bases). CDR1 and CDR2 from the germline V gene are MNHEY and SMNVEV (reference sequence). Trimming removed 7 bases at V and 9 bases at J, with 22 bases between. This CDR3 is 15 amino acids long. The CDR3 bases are TGTGCCAGCACGGGCTCCTCAACAGGGTTGGGTGAGCAGTTCTTC. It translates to CASTGSSTGLGEQFF.

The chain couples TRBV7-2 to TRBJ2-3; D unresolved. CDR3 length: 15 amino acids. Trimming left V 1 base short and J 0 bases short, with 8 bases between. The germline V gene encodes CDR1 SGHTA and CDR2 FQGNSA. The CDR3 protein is CASSLEARSTDTQYF. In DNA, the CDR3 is TGTGCCAGCAGCTTAGAGGCTAGAAGCACAGATACGCAGTATTTT.

The CDR3 DNA sequence: TGTGCCAGCGGGGGGGGCCAGGGACACTACAATCAGCCCCAGCATTTT. Translation gives CASGGGQGHYNQPQHF. The chain combines TRBV5-8 with TRBJ1-5, with a weak D call TRBD1 (6 bases). Trimming removed 7 bases from V and 3 bases from J, with 20 bases in between. Germline V gives CDR1 SGHTS, CDR2 YDEGEE. The CDR3 sequence is 16 residues long.

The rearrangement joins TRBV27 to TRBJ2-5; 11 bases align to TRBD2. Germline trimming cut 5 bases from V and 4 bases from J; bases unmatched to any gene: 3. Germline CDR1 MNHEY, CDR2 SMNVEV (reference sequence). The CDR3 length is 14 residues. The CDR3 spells CASSRGTSGETQYF. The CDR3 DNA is TGTGCCAGCAGTAGAGGGACTAGCGGAGAGACCCAGTACTTC.

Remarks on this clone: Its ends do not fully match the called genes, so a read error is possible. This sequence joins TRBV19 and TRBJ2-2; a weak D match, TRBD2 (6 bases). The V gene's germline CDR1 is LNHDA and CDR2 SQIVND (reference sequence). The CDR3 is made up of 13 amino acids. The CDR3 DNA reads TGCGCCCTAAAGCGGGCGAACACCGGGGAGCTGTTTTTT. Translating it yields CALKRANTGELFF. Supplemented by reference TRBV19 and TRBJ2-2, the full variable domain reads DGGITQSPKYLFRKEGQNVTLSCEQNLNHDAMYWYRQDPGQGLRLIYYSQIVNDFQKGDIAEGYSVSREKKESFPLTVTSAQKNPTAFYLCALKRANTGELFFGEGSRLTVL.

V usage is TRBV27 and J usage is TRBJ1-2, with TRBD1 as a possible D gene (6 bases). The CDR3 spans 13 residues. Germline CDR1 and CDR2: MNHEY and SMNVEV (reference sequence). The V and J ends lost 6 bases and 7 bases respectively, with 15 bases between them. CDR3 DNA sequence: TGTGCCAGCAGCCTACAGGGAGTAGGTGGCTACACCTTC. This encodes CASSLQGVGGYTF.

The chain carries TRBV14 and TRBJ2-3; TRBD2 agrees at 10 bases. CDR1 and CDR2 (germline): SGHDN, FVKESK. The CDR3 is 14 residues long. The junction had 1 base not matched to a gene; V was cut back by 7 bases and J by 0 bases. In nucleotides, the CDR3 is TGTGCCAGCACGACTAGCGGGAGCACAGATACGCAGTATTTT. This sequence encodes CASTTSGSTDTQYF.

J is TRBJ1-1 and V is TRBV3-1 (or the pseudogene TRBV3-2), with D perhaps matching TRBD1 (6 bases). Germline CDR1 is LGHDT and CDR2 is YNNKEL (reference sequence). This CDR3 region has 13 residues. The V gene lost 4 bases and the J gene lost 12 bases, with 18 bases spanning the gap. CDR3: CASSLSSRGWSFF. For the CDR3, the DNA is TGTGCCAGCAGCCTAAGTTCCAGGGGTTGGTCTTTCTTT.

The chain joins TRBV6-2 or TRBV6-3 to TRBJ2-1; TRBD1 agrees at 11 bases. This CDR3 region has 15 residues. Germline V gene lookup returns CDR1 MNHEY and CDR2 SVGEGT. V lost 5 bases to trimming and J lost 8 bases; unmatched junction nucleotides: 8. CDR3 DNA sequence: TGTGCCAGCAGTCAAGGGACAGGGGGGGTGGATGAGCAGTTCTTC. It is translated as CASSQGTGGVDEQFF.

CDR3: CASSEGTSAGELFF. The CDR3 DNA sequence: TGTGCCAGCAGTGAGGGGACTAGCGCCGGGGAGCTGTTTTTT. The chain joins TRBV6-4 to TRBJ2-2; 10 nucleotides line up with TRBD2. The CDR3 contains 14 residues. In germline, CDR1 is MRHNA, CDR2 SNTAGT. V was pared by 3 bases and J by 6 bases, with 1 base of the junction left unmatched.

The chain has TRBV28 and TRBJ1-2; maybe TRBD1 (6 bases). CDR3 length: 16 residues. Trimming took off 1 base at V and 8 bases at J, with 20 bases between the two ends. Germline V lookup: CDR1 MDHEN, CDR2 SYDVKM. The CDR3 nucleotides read TGTGCCAGCAGTTTATCATTTATGGGCCAGGGGAACGGCTACACCTTC. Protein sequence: CASSLSFMGQGNGYTF.

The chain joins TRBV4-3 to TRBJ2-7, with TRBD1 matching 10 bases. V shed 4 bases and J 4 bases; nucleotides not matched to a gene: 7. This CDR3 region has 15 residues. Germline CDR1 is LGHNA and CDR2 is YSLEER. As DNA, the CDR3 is TGCGCCAGCAGCCGGGGAGACAGGGGGCTTTACGAGCAGTACTTC. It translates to CASSRGDRGLYEQYF.

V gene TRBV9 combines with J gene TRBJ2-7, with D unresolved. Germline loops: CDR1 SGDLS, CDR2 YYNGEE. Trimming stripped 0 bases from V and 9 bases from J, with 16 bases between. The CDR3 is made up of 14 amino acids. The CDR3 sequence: CASSVGVSSSVQYF. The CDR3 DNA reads TGTGCCAGCAGCGTAGGTGTGTCATCCTCAGTGCAGTACTTC.

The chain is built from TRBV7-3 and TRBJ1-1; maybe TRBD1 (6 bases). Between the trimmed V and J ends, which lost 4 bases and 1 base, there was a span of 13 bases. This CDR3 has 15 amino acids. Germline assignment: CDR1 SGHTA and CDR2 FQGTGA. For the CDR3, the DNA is TGTGCCAGCAGCTCCCTACCCAGGGGGAACACTGAAGCTTTCTTT. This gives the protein CASSSLPRGNTEAFF.

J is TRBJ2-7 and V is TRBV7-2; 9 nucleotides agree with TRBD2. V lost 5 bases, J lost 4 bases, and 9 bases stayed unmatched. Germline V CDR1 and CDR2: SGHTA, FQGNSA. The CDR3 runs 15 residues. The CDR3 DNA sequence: TGTGCCAGCAGCCCATCTGCTAGCGGGAAATACGAGCAGTACTTC. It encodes CASSPSASGKYEQYF.

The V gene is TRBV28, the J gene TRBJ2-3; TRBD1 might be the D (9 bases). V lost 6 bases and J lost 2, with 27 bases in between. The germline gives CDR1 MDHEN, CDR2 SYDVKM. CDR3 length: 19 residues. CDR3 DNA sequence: TGTGCCAGCAGAGCGACAGGGGGATGGCGGGAGGCCCCCACAGATACGCAGTATTTT. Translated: CASRATGGWREAPTDTQYF.

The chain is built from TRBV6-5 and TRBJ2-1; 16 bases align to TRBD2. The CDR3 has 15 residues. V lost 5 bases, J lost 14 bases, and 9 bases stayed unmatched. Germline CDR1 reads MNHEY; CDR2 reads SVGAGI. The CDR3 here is CASSPGLAGGPGEFF. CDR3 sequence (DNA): TGTGCCAGCAGTCCGGGACTAGCGGGAGGGCCAGGAGAGTTCTTC.

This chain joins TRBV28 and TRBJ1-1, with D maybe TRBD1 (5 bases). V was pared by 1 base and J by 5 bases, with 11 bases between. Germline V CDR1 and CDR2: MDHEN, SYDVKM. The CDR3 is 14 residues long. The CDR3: CASSLYGARTEAFF. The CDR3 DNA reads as TGTGCCAGCAGTTTATATGGGGCTCGGACTGAAGCTTTCTTT. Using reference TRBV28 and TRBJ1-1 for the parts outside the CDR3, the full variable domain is DVKVTQSSRYLVKRTGEKVFLECVQDMDHENMFWYRQDPGLGLRLIYFSYDVKMKEKGDIPEGYSVSREKKERFSLILESASTNQTSMYLCASSLYGARTEAFFGQGTRLTVV.

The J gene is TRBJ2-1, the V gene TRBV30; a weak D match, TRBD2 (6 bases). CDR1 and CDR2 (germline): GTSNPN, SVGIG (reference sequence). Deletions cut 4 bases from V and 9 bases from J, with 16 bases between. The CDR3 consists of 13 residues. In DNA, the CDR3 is TGTGCCTGGAACCGGGAGCGGGCCGGTGAGCAGTTCTTC. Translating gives CAWNRERAGEQFF.

The CDR3 loop reads CAIRGTGTSTDTQYF. CDR3 in DNA: TGTGCCATCAGGGGTACCGGGACTAGCACAGATACGCAGTATTTT. The V and J genes are TRBV10-3 and TRBJ2-3; TRBD2 is a possible D gene (6 bases). V lost 6 bases and J lost 0, with 13 bases in between. CDR3 length equals 15 residues. CDR1 and CDR2 (germline): ENHRY, SYGVKD.

The DNA for the CDR3 is TGTGCCAGCGGACAGGGCGTGGGAGATAATGAAAAACTGTTTTTT. It translates to CASGQGVGDNEKLFF. The chain carries TRBV19 and TRBJ1-4; 8 bases line up with TRBD1. CDR3 size: 15 residues. In germline, CDR1 is LNHDA, CDR2 SQIVND (reference sequence). Unmatched junction bases numbered 10, after V lost 9 bases and J lost 4 bases.

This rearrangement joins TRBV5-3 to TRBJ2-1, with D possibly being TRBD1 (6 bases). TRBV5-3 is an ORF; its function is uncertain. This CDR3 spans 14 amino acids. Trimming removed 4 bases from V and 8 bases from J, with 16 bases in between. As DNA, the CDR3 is TGTGCCAGAAGCGGACGGGGCTCAGGGGATGAGCAGTTCTTC. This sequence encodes CARSGRGSGDEQFF.

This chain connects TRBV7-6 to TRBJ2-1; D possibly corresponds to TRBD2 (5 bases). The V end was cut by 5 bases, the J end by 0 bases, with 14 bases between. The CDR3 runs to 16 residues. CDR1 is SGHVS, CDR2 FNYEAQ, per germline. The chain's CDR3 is CASSLDLHSSYNEQFF. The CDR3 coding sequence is TGTGCCAGCAGCCTGGACTTACACAGCTCCTACAATGAGCAGTTCTTC.

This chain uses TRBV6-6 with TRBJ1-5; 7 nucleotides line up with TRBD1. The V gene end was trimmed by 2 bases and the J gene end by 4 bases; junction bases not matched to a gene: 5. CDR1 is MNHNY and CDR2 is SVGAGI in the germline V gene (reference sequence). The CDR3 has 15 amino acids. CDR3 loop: CASSYTLQGNQPQHF. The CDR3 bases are TGTGCCAGCAGTTACACACTACAGGGGAATCAGCCCCAGCATTTT.

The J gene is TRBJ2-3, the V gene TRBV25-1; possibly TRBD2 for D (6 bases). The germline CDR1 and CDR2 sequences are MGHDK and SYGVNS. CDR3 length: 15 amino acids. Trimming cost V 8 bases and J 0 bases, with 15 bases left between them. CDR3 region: CASARDFYSTDTQYF. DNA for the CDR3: TGTGCCAGCGCTCGGGACTTCTACAGCACAGATACGCAGTATTTT. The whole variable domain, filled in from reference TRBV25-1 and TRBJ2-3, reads EADIYQTPRYLVIGTGKKITLECSQTMGHDKMYWYQQDPGMELHLIHYSYGVNSTEKGDLSSESTVSRIRTEHFPLTLESARPSHTSQYLCASARDFYSTDTQYFGPGTRLTVL.

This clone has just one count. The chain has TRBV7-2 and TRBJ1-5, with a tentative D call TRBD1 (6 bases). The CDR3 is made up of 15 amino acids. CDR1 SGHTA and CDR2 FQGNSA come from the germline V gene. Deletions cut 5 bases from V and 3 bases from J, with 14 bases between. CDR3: CASSPWGGLNQPQHF. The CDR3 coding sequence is TGTGCCAGCAGCCCGTGGGGGGGGCTCAATCAGCCCCAGCATTTT.

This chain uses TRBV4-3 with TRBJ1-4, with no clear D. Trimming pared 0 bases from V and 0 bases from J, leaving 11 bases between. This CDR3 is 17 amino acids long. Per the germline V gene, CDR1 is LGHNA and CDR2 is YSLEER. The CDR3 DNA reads TGCGCCAGCAGCCAAGATTCGGTTTTAGCAACTAATGAAAAACTGTTTTTT. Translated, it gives CASSQDSVLATNEKLFF.

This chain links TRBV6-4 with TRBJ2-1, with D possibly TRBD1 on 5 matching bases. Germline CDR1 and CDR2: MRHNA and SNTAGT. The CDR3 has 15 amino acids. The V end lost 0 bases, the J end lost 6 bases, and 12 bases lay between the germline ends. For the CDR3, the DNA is TGTGCCAGCAGTGACTCTTTTGGTCAGGGCAATGAGCAGTTCTTC. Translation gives CASSDSFGQGNEQFF.

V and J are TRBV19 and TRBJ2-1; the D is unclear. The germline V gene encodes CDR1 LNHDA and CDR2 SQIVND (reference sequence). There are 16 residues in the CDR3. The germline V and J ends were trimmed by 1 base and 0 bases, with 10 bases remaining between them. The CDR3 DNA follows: TGTGCCAGTAGTATAGGCCCCGGTGGCTCCTACAATGAGCAGTTCTTC. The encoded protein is CASSIGPGGSYNEQFF.

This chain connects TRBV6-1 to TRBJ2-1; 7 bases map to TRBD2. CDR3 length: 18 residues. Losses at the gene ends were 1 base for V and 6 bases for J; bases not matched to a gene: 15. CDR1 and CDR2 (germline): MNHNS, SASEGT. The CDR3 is CASSEVKAAGTLINEQFF. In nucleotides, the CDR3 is TGTGCCAGCAGTGAAGTGAAAGCAGCGGGAACGTTAATCAATGAGCAGTTCTTC.